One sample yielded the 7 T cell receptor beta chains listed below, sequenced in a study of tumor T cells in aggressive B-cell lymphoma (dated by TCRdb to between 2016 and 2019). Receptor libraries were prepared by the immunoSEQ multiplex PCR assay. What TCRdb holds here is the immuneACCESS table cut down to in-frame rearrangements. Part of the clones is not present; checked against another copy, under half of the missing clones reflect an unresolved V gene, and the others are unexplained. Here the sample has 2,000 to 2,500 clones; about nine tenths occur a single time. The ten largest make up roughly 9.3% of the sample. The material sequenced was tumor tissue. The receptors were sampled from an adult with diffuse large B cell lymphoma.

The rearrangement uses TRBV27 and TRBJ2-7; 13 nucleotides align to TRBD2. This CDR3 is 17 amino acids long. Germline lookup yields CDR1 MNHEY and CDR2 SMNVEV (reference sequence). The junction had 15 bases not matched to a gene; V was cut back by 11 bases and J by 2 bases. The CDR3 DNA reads TGTGCCTCTAACCGCGGGGGGACTAGCGGGGCCGCCTACGAGCAGTACTTC. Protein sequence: CASNRGGTSGAAYEQYF.

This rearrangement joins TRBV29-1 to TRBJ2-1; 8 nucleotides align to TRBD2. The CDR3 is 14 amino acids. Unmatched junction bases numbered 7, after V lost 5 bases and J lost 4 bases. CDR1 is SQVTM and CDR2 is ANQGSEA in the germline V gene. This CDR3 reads CSVFSTGGYNEQFF. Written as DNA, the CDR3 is TGCAGCGTTTTTTCGACGGGGGGGTACAATGAGCAGTTCTTC.

CDR3: CASTSTATGANVLTF. The CDR3 nucleotides read TGTGCCAGCACCTCAACTGCTACTGGGGCCAACGTCCTGACTTTC. The chain recombines TRBV28 with TRBJ2-6; D uncertain. The CDR3 has 15 amino acids. Germline V CDR1 and CDR2: MDHEN, SYDVKM. The V end was cut by 7 bases, the J end by 2 bases, with 12 bases between.

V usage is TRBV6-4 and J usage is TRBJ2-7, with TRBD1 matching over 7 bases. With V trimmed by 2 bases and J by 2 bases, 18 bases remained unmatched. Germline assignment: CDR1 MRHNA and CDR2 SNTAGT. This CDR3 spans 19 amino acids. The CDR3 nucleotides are TGTGCCAGCAGTGACAGGGGGCGCAAATTGGGCCATATCCCCTACGAGCAGTACTTC. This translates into CASSDRGRKLGHIPYEQYF.

The CDR3 sequence is CASSLGRGRVEQYF. Here the CDR3 DNA reads TGTGCCAGCAGCTTGGGGCGAGGCAGGGTGGAGCAGTACTTC. V is TRBV5-6 and J is TRBJ2-7; D possibly corresponds to TRBD1 (5 bases). V lost 0 bases and J lost 7, with 14 bases in between. This CDR3 spans 14 amino acids. Germline V gene lookup returns CDR1 SGHDT and CDR2 YYEEEE.

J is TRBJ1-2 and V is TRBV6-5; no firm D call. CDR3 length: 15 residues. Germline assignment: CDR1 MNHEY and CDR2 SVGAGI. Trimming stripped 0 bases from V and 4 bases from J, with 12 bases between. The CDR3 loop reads CASSYSPRLGYGYTF. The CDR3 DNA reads TGTGCCAGCAGTTACTCGCCCCGACTCGGCTATGGCTACACCTTC.

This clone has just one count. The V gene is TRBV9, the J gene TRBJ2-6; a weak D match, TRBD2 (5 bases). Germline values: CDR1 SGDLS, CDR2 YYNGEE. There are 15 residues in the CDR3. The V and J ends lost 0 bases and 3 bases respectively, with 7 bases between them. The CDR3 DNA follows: TGTGCCAGCAGCGTAGGAGGGCATGGGGCCAACGTCCTGACTTTC. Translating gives CASSVGGHGANVLTF.